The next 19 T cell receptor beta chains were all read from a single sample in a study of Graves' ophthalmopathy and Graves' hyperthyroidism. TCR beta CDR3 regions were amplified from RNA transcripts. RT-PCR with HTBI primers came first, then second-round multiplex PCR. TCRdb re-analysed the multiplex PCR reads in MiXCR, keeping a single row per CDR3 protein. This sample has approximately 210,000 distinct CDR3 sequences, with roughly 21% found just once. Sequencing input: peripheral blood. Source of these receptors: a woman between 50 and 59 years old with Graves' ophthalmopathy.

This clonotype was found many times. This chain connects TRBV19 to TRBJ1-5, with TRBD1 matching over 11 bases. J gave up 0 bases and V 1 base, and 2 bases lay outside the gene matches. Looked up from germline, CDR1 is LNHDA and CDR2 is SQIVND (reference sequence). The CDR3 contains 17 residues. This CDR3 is CASSIGTGGNSNQPQHF. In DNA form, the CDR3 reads TGTGCCAGTAGTATAGGGACAGGGGGCAATAGCAATCAGCCCCAGCATTTT.

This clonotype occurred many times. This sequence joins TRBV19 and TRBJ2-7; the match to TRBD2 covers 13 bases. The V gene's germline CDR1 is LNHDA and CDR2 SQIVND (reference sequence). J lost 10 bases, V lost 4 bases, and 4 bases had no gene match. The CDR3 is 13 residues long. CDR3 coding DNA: TGTGCCAGTAGTACCGGACTAGCGGGAGTTCAGTACTTC. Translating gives CASSTGLAGVQYF.

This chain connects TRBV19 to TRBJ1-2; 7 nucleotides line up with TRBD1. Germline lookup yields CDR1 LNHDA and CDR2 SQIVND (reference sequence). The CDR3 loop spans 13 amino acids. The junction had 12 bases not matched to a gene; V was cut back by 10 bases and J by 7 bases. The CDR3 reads CATEGTAAGGYTF. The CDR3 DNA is TGTGCCACAGAAGGGACAGCTGCTGGTGGCTACACCTTC.

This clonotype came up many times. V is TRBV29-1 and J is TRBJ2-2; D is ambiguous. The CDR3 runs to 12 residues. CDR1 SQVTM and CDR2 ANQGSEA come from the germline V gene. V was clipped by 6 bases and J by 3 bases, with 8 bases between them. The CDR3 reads CSVQQYTGELFF. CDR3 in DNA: TGCAGCGTCCAACAGTACACCGGGGAGCTGTTTTTT.

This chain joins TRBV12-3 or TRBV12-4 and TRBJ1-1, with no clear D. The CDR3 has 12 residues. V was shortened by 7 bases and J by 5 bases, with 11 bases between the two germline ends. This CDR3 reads CASTPGRTEAFF. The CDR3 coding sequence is TGTGCCAGCACCCCCGGCAGAACTGAAGCTTTCTTT.

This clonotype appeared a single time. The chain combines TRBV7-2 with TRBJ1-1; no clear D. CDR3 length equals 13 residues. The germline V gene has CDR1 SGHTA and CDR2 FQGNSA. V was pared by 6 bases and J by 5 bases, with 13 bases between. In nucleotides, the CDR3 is TGTGCCAGCAGTTTAAAGGAGGAAACTGAAGCTTTCTTT. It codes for CASSLKEETEAFF.

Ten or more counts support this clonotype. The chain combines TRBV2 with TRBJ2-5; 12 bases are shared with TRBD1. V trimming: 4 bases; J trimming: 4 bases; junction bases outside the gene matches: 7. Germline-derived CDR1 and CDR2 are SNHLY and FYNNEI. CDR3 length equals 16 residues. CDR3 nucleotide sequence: TGTGCCAGCAGTGTGGGGGACAGGGGGCGCCGAGAGACCCAGTACTTC. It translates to CASSVGDRGRRETQYF.

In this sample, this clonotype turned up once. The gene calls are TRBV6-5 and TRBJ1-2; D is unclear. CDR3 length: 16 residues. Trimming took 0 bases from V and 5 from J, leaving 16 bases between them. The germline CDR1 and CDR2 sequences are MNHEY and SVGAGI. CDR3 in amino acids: CASSYSEAGKGYGYTF. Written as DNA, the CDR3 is TGTGCCAGCAGTTACTCGGAGGCAGGAAAGGGATATGGCTACACCTTC.

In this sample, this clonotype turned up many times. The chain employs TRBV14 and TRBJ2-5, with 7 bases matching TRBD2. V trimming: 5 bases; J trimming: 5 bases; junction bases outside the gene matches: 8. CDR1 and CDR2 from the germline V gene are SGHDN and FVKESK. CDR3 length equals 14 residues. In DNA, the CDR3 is TGTGCCAGCAGCTCCCAGCGGGGCGGTGAGACCCAGTACTTC. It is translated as CASSSQRGGETQYF.

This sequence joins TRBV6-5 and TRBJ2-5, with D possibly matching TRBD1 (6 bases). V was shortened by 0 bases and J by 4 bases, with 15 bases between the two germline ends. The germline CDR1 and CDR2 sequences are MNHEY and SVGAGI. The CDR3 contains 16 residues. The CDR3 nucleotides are TGTGCCAGCAGTTACTCGCTCAGGGGATATGGAGAGACCCAGTACTTC. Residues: CASSYSLRGYGETQYF.

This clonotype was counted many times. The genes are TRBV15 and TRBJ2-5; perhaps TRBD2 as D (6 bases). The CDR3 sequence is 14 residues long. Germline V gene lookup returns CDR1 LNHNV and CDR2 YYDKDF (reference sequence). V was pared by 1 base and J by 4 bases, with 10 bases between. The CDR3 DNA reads TGTGCCACCAGCAGAGGTTCCGGGGGAGAGACCCAGTACTTC. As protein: CATSRGSGGETQYF.

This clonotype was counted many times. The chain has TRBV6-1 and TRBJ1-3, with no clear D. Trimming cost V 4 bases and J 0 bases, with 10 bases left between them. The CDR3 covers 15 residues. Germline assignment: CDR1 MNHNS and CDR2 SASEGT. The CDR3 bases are TGTGCCAGCAGTGGGAGGACGGTCTCTGGAAACACCATATATTTT. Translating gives CASSGRTVSGNTIYF.

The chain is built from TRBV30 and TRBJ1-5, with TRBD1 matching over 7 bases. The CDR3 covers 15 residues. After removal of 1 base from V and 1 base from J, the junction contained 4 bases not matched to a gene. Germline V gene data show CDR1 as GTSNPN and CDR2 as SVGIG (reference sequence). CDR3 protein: CAWSAGQLSNQPQHF. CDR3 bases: TGTGCCTGGAGTGCGGGACAGTTAAGCAATCAGCCCCAGCATTTT.

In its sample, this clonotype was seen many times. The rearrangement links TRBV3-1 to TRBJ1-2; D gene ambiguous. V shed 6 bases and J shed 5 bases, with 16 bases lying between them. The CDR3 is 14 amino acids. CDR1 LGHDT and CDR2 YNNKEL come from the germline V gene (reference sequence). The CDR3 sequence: CASSPDPQSYGYTF. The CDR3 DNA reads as TGTGCCAGCAGTCCGGACCCCCAGTCGTATGGCTACACCTTC.

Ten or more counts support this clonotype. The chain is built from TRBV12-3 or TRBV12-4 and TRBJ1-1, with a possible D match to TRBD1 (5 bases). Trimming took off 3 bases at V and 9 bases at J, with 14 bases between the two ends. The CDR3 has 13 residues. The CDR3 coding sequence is TGTGCCAGCAGTTTTGGACAAACCTCTAAAGCTTTCTTT. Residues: CASSFGQTSKAFF.

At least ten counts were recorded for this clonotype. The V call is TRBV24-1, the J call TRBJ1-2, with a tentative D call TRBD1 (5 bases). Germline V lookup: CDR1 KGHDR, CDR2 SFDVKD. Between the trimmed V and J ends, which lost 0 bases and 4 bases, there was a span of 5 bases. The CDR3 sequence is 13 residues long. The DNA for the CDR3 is TGTGCCACCAGTGATTTGGGGGGCTATGGCTACACCTTC. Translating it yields CATSDLGGYGYTF.

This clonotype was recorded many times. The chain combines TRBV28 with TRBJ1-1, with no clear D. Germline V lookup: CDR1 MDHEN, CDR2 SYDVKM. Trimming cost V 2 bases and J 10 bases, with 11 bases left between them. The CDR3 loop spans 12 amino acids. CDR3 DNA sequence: TGTGCCAGCAGTTTAGCGGCAGGACCAGCTTTCTTT. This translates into CASSLAAGPAFF. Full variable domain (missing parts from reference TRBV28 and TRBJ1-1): DVKVTQSSRYLVKRTGEKVFLECVQDMDHENMFWYRQDPGLGLRLIYFSYDVKMKEKGDIPEGYSVSREKKERFSLILESASTNQTSMYLCASSLAAGPAFFGQGTRLTVV.

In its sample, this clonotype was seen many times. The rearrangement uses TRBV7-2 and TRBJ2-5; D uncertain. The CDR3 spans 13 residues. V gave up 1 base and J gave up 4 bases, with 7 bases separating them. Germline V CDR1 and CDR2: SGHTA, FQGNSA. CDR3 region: CASSLGGLETQYF. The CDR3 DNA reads TGTGCCAGCAGCTTAGGGGGATTAGAGACCCAGTACTTC.

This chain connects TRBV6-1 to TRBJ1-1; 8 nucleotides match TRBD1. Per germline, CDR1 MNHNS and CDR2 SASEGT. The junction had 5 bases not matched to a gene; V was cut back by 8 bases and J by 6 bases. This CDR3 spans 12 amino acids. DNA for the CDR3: TGTGCCAGCTTAGGACAGGGCGCTGAAGCTTTCTTT. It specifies CASLGQGAEAFF.